The clone carrying this TCR beta chain occurred a few times. This CDR3 contains 11 residues. The germline V and J ends were trimmed by 2 bases and 8 bases, with 9 bases remaining between them. Germline CDR1 and CDR2: DFQATT and SNEGSKA (reference sequence). Sequenced by immunoSEQ multiplex PCR; TCRdb stores in-frame clones only, minus some. The data hold approximately 250,000 clones, with approximately 90% observed a single time. Assignment of participants to cohorts was predicated upon participant-reported clinical history. This entry comes from a study of blood T cell repertoires in COVID-19. Sequences were obtained from PBMCs or T cells enriched from blood (not recorded which). The chain carries TRBV20-1 and TRBJ1-2; unclear D gene. This clonotype was obtained from a woman aged 35 to 49 with acute COVID-19. The CDR3: CSARRDQGYTF. The CDR3 nucleotides read TGCAGTGCTAGACGGGATCAGGGCTACACCTTC.